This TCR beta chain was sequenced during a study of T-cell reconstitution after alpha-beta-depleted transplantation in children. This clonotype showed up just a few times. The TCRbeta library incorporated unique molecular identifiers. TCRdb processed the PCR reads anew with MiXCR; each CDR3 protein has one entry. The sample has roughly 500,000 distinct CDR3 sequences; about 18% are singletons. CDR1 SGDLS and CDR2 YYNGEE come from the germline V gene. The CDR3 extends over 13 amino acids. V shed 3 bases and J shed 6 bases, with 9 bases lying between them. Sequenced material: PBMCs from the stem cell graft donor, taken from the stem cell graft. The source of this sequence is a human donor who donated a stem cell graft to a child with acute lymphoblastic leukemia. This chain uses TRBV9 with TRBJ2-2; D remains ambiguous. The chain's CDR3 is CASSASVPGELFF. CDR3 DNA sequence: TGTGCCAGCAGCGCAAGCGTCCCCGGGGAGCTGTTTTTT.